The 18 T cell receptor beta chains below were found in one sample sequenced in a study of regulatory T cells in long-lasting Graves disease. Arm-PCR of CDR3 regions and iRepertoire HTBI primers were the basis on which TCR beta libraries were built. TCRdb reanalysed the multiplex PCR reads using MiXCR and keeps one entry per CDR3 protein. The table records 620,000 or so distinct CDR3 sequences, 16% of them present only once. Specified time point: newly diagnosed GD, antithyroid drugs for less than 3 months. PBMC RNA was the source of the TCR library. Separately, the same data were catalogued under a study of T cells in Graves' hyperthyroidism and ophthalmopathy.

Sequenced here: peripheral blood mononuclear cells (PBMCs), sampled at new diagnosis, from a patient treated with antithyroid drugs. The origin of the receptors is a woman in her 30s with Graves disease.

This clonotype has a handful of counts. The chain recombines TRBV5-1 with TRBJ1-2; the match to TRBD1 covers 8 bases. J gave up 5 bases and V 4 bases, and 16 bases lay outside the gene matches. The CDR3 contains 17 residues. Germline assignment: CDR1 SGHRS and CDR2 YFSETQ. In DNA form, the CDR3 reads TGCGCCAGCAGCCCGGACTTCCCCGGGACAGGAAGGTATGGCTACACCTTC. This sequence encodes CASSPDFPGTGRYGYTF.

This clonotype was found many times. The chain has TRBV11-1 and TRBJ2-7, with TRBD1 as a possible D gene (6 bases). Germline assignment: CDR1 SGHAT and CDR2 FQDESV (reference sequence). This CDR3 region has 15 residues. V dropped 1 base and J dropped 6 bases, with 16 bases sitting between them. The CDR3 nucleotides read TGTGCCAGCAGCTTAGGGCATATCAGGGGAACCGAGCAGTACTTC. This codes for CASSLGHIRGTEQYF. Full variable domain (remainder filled in from reference TRBV11-1 and TRBJ2-7): EAEVAQSPRYKITEKSQAVAFWCDPISGHATLYWYRQILGQGPELLVQFQDESVVDDSQLPKDRFSAERLKGVDSTLKIQPAELGDSAMYLCASSLGHIRGTEQYFGPGTRLTVT.

This clonotype was seen repeatedly, ten times or more. The rearrangement links TRBV29-1 to TRBJ2-5; TRBD2 might be the D (5 bases). CDR3 size: 12 residues. CDR1 SQVTM and CDR2 ANQGSEA come from the germline V gene. V lost 7 bases and J lost 6, with 15 bases in between. The CDR3 DNA follows: TGCAGCGCACTCATAGGAGGTCAGACCCAGTACTTC. As protein: CSALIGGQTQYF.

This clonotype was recorded many times. The V gene is TRBV7-6, the J gene TRBJ1-4; D not resolved. This CDR3 region has 15 residues. Germline CDR1 SGHVS, CDR2 FNYEAQ. V lost 5 bases and J 0 bases, leaving 10 bases between the germline ends. Here the CDR3 reads CASSPTRATNEKLFF. CDR3 DNA sequence: TGTGCCAGCAGCCCAACCCGTGCAACTAATGAAAAACTGTTTTTT.

This clonotype was observed at least ten times. The V gene is TRBV7-2, the J gene TRBJ2-7, with 7 bases lining up with TRBD2. Looked up from germline, CDR1 is SGHTA and CDR2 is FQGNSA. V was clipped by 5 bases and J by 2 bases; unmatched bases: 6. This CDR3 has 14 residues. The CDR3 DNA reads as TGTGCCAGCAGCGGAACTAGCGCGGCCTACGAGCAGTACTTC. This gives the protein CASSGTSAAYEQYF.

Ten or more counts support this clonotype. This chain's CDR3 is CASSANTGGDQPQHF. In DNA, the CDR3 is TGCGCCAGCAGCGCCAACACAGGGGGCGATCAGCCCCAGCATTTT. The rearrangement uses TRBV5-1 and TRBJ1-5; TRBD1 aligns across 9 bases. Germline CDR1 reads SGHRS; CDR2 reads YFSETQ. CDR3 length: 15 amino acids. The V and J ends lost 4 bases and 5 bases, in that order; junction bases with no gene match: 7.

The sample holds many counts of this clonotype. The rearrangement links TRBV6-1 to TRBJ1-5; D is unresolved. The CDR3 is made up of 13 amino acids. CDR1 is MNHNS, CDR2 SASEGT, per germline. The ends were cut back, 6 bases at V and 4 bases at J, with 10 bases in the middle. The CDR3 DNA reads TGTGCCAGCAGCGACGAGGCTAATCAGCCCCAGCATTTT. Protein product: CASSDEANQPQHF.

V is TRBV2 and J is TRBJ2-2; possibly TRBD1 for D (6 bases). Germline V gives CDR1 SNHLY, CDR2 FYNNEI. The CDR3 is 13 residues long. V lost 7 bases and J 3 bases, leaving 9 bases between the germline ends. This chain's CDR3 is CASNQGYTGELFF. Written as DNA, the CDR3 is TGTGCCAGCAATCAGGGGTACACCGGGGAGCTGTTTTTT.

This clonotype was counted ten times or more. This chain links TRBV7-9 with TRBJ1-5, with D unresolved. V gave up 3 bases and J gave up 0 bases, with 6 bases separating them. This CDR3 region has 14 residues. From germline, CDR1 is SEHNR and CDR2 FQNEAQ (reference sequence). CDR3: CASSLRGSNQPQHF. As DNA, the CDR3 is TGTGCCAGCAGCTTGCGGGGTAGCAATCAGCCCCAGCATTTT. The whole variable domain, remainder taken from reference TRBV7-9 and TRBJ1-5, is DTGVSQNPRHKITKRGQNVTFRCDPISEHNRLYWYRQTLGQGPEFLTYFQNEAQLEKSRLLSDRFSAERPKGSFSTLEIQRTEQGDSAMYLCASSLRGSNQPQHFGDGTRLSIL.

The table lists this clonotype with many counts. Here the CDR3 reads CASNLGVGSPLHF. The DNA of the CDR3 is TGTGCCAGCAACCTCGGGGTCGGTTCACCCCTCCACTTT. The chain links TRBV2 to TRBJ1-6, with D unresolved. The CDR3 loop spans 13 amino acids. V lost 7 bases and J 9 bases, leaving 13 bases between the germline ends. Per germline, CDR1 SNHLY and CDR2 FYNNEI.

This clonotype was picked up a small number of times. The chain is built from TRBV20-1 and TRBJ2-3; possibly TRBD1 for D (5 bases). CDR3 size: 15 residues. With 2 bases removed from V and 2 bases from J, the gap between germline ends came to 14 bases. CDR1 is DFQATT and CDR2 is SNEGSKA in the germline V gene (reference sequence). This CDR3 is CSARYQGSFTDTQYF. The CDR3 DNA follows: TGCAGTGCTAGATACCAGGGATCCTTCACAGATACGCAGTATTTT.

The sample holds a few counts of this clonotype. The rearrangement links TRBV9 to TRBJ1-1, with TRBD1 matching 7 bases. This CDR3 is built from 15 residues. Germline V CDR1 and CDR2: SGDLS, YYNGEE. Trimming removed 0 bases from V and 7 bases from J; junction bases left unmatched: 9. The chain's CDR3 is CASSVGSGGQSEAFF. The DNA of the CDR3 is TGTGCCAGCAGCGTAGGGAGCGGGGGACAGAGTGAAGCTTTCTTT.

This clonotype appeared many times. This chain uses TRBV6-1 with TRBJ2-5, with D unresolved. The germline gives CDR1 MNHNS, CDR2 SASEGT. The CDR3 is 11 amino acids. The germline V and J ends were trimmed by 8 bases and 5 bases, with 9 bases remaining between them. The DNA for the CDR3 is TGTGCCAGCGGGTTATTGGAGACCCAGTACTTC. This gives the protein CASGLLETQYF.

The chain uses TRBV7-2 and TRBJ1-1; TRBD1 aligns across 12 bases. The V segment lost 3 bases and the J segment 3 bases; nucleotides outside the gene matches: 11. Germline CDR1 and CDR2: SGHTA and FQGNSA. CDR3 length: 18 amino acids. CDR3 sequence: CASSLVSGTGGRYTEAFF. Written as DNA, the CDR3 is TGTGCCAGCAGCTTGGTGTCCGGGACAGGGGGCAGGTACACTGAAGCTTTCTTT.

The table lists this clonotype with a few counts. The chain joins TRBV7-9 to TRBJ2-1; 7 bases are shared with TRBD1. CDR1 is SEHNR, CDR2 FQNEAQ, per germline (reference sequence). Trimming at V came to 2 bases and at J to 4 bases, leaving 5 bases not matched to a gene. The CDR3 is 15 residues long. This chain's CDR3 is CASSLRGHGYNEQFF. The CDR3 DNA is TGTGCCAGCAGCTTAAGGGGGCATGGTTACAATGAGCAGTTCTTC.

This chain joins TRBV15 and TRBJ2-6; D call uncertain. Germline V gene sequence: CDR1 LNHNV, CDR2 YYDKDF (reference sequence). V was clipped by 3 bases and J by 0 bases, with 6 bases between them. This CDR3 is 15 amino acids long. CDR3 DNA sequence: TGTGCCACCAGCAGGGAATACTCTGGGGCCAACGTCCTGACTTTC. It codes for CATSREYSGANVLTF.

This clonotype has a count of ten or more. The chain is built from TRBV30 and TRBJ1-2; 8 nucleotides line up with TRBD1. With V trimmed by 8 bases and J by 5 bases, 4 bases remained unmatched. This CDR3 region has 11 residues. Germline values: CDR1 GTSNPN, CDR2 SVGIG (reference sequence). CDR3 amino acids: CARTGRYGYTF. The CDR3, as DNA: TGTGCCCGGACAGGGCGGTATGGCTACACCTTC.

This clonotype has just a few counts. V usage is TRBV5-1 and J usage is TRBJ2-5; D not resolved. CDR1 is SGHRS and CDR2 is YFSETQ in the germline V gene. CDR3 length: 16 amino acids. V dropped 0 bases and J dropped 1 base, with 13 bases sitting between them. CDR3 loop: CASSLGDTLFQETQYF. CDR3 DNA: TGCGCCAGCAGCTTGGGGGATACATTATTCCAAGAGACCCAGTACTTC. The full variable domain, with the rest looked up from reference TRBV5-1 and TRBJ2-5, is KAGVTQTPRYLIKTRGQQVTLSCSPISGHRSVSWYQQTPGQGLQFLFEYFSETQRNKGNFPGRFSGRQFSNSRSEMNVSTLELGDSALYLCASSLGDTLFQETQYFGPGTRLLVL.